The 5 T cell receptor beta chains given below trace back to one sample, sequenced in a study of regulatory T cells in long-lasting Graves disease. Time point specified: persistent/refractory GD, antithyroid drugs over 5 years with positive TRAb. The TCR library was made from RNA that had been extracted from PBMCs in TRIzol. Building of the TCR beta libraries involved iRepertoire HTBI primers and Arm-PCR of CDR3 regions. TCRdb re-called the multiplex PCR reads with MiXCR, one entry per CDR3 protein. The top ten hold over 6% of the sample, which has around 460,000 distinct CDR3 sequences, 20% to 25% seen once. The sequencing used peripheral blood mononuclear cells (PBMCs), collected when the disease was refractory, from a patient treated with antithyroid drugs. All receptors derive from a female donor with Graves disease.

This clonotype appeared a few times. CDR3 in DNA: TGTGCCAGCAGTGAGAACAGGGGCTCCTACGAGCAGTACTTC. As protein: CASSENRGSYEQYF. The chain is built from TRBV6-2 or TRBV6-3 and TRBJ2-7; 7 positions agree with TRBD1. This CDR3 comprises 14 residues. Germline V CDR1 and CDR2: MNHEY, SVGEGT. V lost 5 bases to trimming and J lost 0 bases; unmatched junction nucleotides: 4.

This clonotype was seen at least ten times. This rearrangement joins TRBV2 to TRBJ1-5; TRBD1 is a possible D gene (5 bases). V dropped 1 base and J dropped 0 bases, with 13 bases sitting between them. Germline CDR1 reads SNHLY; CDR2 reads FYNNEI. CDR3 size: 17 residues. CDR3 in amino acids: CASSEEQGRYSNQPQHF. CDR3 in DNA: TGTGCCAGCAGTGAAGAGCAGGGCCGGTATAGCAATCAGCCCCAGCATTTT.

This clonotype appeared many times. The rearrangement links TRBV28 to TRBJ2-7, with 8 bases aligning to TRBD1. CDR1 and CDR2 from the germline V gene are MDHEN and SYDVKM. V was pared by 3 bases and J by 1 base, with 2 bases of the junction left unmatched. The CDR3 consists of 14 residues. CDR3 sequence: CASSFRTGSYEQYF. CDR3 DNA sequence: TGTGCCAGCAGTTTCAGGACAGGGTCCTACGAGCAGTACTTC.

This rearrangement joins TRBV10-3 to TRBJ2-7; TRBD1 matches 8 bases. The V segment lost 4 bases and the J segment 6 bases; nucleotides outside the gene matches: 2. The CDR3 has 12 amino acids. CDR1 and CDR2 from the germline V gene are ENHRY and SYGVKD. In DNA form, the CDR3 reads TGTGCCATCAGTGGAACAGGGGGCGAGCAGTACTTC. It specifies CAISGTGGEQYF.

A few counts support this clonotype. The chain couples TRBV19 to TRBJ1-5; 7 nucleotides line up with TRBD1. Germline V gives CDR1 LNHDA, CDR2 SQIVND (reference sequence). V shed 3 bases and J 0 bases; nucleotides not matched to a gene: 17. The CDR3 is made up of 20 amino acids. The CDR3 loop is CASSIDHRTGQLYSNQPQHF. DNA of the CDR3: TGTGCCAGTAGTATCGACCACCGGACAGGACAACTTTATAGCAATCAGCCCCAGCATTTT.